A single sample is the source of the 27 T cell receptor beta chains below, sequenced in a study of T-cell memory formation after mild COVID-19. TCRdb independently ran MiXCR on the 5' RACE reads; one entry per CDR3 protein. The table includes around 300,000 distinct CDR3 sequences, 10% to 15% detected once. The sequenced sample consisted of PBMCs or a T cell subset sorted from them (not recorded which). The receptors shown here come from a man aged 18-30 years who had mild COVID-19 (a few samples of this study predate the infection). Cell type and time point are not known.

In this sample, this clonotype turned up many times. The rearrangement joins TRBV7-2 to TRBJ1-2, with 9 nucleotides matching TRBD1. The CDR3 length is 15 residues. In germline, CDR1 is SGHTA, CDR2 FQGNSA. J was trimmed by 7 bases and V by 5 bases; bases with no gene match: 11. CDR3 protein: CASSITGTGSSGYTF. The CDR3 nucleotides read TGTGCCAGCAGCATAACCGGGACAGGGTCAAGTGGCTACACCTTC. Complete variable domain (other parts from reference TRBV7-2 and TRBJ1-2): GAGVSQSPSNKVTEKGKDVELRCDPISGHTALYWYRQSLGQGLEFLIYFQGNSAPDKSGLPSDRFSAERTGGSVSTLTIQRTQQEDSAVYLCASSITGTGSSGYTFGSGTRLTVV.

The chain joins TRBV6-2 or TRBV6-3 to TRBJ2-3, with D tentatively TRBD1 (5 bases). Trimming shortened V by 2 bases and J by 2 bases, and 8 bases separated the two germline ends. The CDR3 length is 14 residues. CDR1 MNHEY and CDR2 SVGEGT come from the germline V gene. In nucleotides, the CDR3 is TGTGCCAGCAGTTACATAGGGGACACAGATACGCAGTATTTT. Translating it yields CASSYIGDTDTQYF.

Only a few counts were recorded for this clonotype. The rearrangement joins TRBV6-5 to TRBJ1-1; 9 bases fit TRBD1. Looked up from germline, CDR1 is MNHEY and CDR2 is SVGAGI. The V and J ends lost 2 bases and 3 bases, in that order; junction bases with no gene match: 13. CDR3 length equals 18 residues. CDR3 sequence (DNA): TGTGCCAGCAGTTACGGGGACAGGGATCATAGTTGGGACACTGAAGCTTTCTTT. This sequence encodes CASSYGDRDHSWDTEAFF.

V and J are TRBV11-2 and TRBJ1-3; weak D call: TRBD1 (6 bases). Deletions cut 8 bases from V and 0 bases from J, with 14 bases between. This CDR3 spans 15 amino acids. CDR1 and CDR2 (germline): SGHAT, FQNNGV. The CDR3 loop reads CASSRQADSGNTIYF. Written as DNA, the CDR3 is TGTGCCAGCTCCCGACAGGCGGACTCTGGAAACACCATATATTTT. Full variable domain (outside the CDR3, taken from reference TRBV11-2 and TRBJ1-3): EAGVAQSPRYKIIEKRQSVAFWCNPISGHATLYWYQQILGQGPKLLIQFQNNGVVDDSQLPKDRFSAERLKGVDSTLKIQPAKLEDSAVYLCASSRQADSGNTIYFGEGSWLTVV.

This clonotype occurred many times. V and J are TRBV7-2 and TRBJ1-2; possible D gene TRBD1, 6 bases. Trimming left V 5 bases short and J 6 bases short, with 13 bases between. CDR1 and CDR2 (germline): SGHTA, FQGNSA. This CDR3 is 13 amino acids long. CDR3 sequence (DNA): TGTGCCAGCAGCCCTGGACAGCTCCATGGCTACACCTTC. Residues: CASSPGQLHGYTF.

This clonotype turned up a few times. CDR3 residues: CAISDHRDPDTQYF. The CDR3 DNA sequence: TGTGCCATCAGTGACCACAGGGACCCAGATACGCAGTATTTT. The chain employs TRBV10-3 and TRBJ2-3; the D gene is possibly TRBD1 (6 bases). The CDR3 runs 14 residues. V lost 3 bases and J lost 4, with 11 bases in between. Germline V gives CDR1 ENHRY, CDR2 SYGVKD.

This clonotype has ten or more counts. This chain joins TRBV3-1 and TRBJ1-1; D uncertain. Germline assignment: CDR1 LGHDT and CDR2 YNNKEL (reference sequence). The CDR3 consists of 14 residues. V lost 2 bases and J lost 6, with 13 bases in between. The DNA of the CDR3 is TGTGCCAGCAGCCAACTGTTAGGAGGCCCTGAAGCTTTCTTT. Protein product: CASSQLLGGPEAFF.

The chain employs TRBV25-1 and TRBJ2-4, with D maybe TRBD2 (5 bases). V lost 4 bases to trimming and J lost 6 bases, with 13 bases between them. The CDR3 is made up of 14 amino acids. Looked up from germline, CDR1 is MGHDK and CDR2 is SYGVNS. As DNA, the CDR3 is TGTGCCAGCAGTGGTCAAGGAGGTTCAAACATTCAGTACTTC. It encodes CASSGQGGSNIQYF.

This clonotype was seen a few times. The V call is TRBV20-1, the J call TRBJ1-3; D gene uncertain. Germline lookup yields CDR1 DFQATT and CDR2 SNEGSKA (reference sequence). CDR3 length equals 16 residues. V was clipped by 1 base and J by 0 bases, with 13 bases between them. CDR3 region: CSARGPFGLSGNTIYF. The CDR3 DNA sequence: TGCAGTGCTAGAGGTCCTTTCGGCCTCTCTGGAAACACCATATATTTT.

In this sample, this clonotype turned up many times. This chain links TRBV12-3 or TRBV12-4 with TRBJ2-7; tentative D call: TRBD2 (6 bases). V was cut by 1 base and J by 2 bases, with 9 bases left in between. The CDR3 totals 14 residues. The CDR3 sequence is CASSLGDSTYEQYV. The CDR3 nucleotides are TGTGCCAGCAGTTTAGGGGACTCGACCTACGAGCAGTACGTC.

This clonotype came up a few times. The chain uses TRBV7-2 and TRBJ2-2; D is ambiguous. The germline gives CDR1 SGHTA, CDR2 FQGNSA. V lost 2 bases to trimming and J lost 0 bases, with 7 bases between them. The CDR3 loop spans 15 amino acids. This chain's CDR3 is CASSLRLSNTGELFF. In DNA, the CDR3 is TGTGCCAGCAGCTTACGGCTGTCGAACACCGGGGAGCTGTTTTTT.

This sequence joins TRBV4-2 and TRBJ2-1, with TRBD1 matching over 8 bases. The end of the DNA is better explained by TRBJ2-7, so the J call may be wrong. This CDR3 contains 15 residues. The germline CDR1 and CDR2 sequences are LGHNA and YNFKEQ. The CDR3: CASSSGGHLSYEQYF. CDR3 sequence (DNA): TGTGCCAGCAGCTCAGGGGGCCACCTCTCCTACGAGCAGTACTTC.

This chain connects TRBV20-1 to TRBJ2-7; TRBD2 agrees at 8 bases. Trimming took 2 bases from V and 7 from J; bases not matched to a gene: 13. The CDR3 contains 15 residues. The V gene's germline CDR1 is DFQATT and CDR2 SNEGSKA (reference sequence). CDR3 coding DNA: TGCAGTGCTAGACTCGCCCGGGGGGGGGCACGGGAGCAGTACTTC. Translating gives CSARLARGGAREQYF.

This clonotype is medium-sized in the sample. The chain carries TRBV6-6 and TRBJ2-3; possible D gene TRBD1, 6 bases. The ends were cut back, 3 bases at V and 2 bases at J, with 21 bases in the middle. Looked up from germline, CDR1 is MNHNY and CDR2 is SVGAGI (reference sequence). The CDR3 covers 18 residues. CDR3 bases: TGTGCCAGCAGTTATACCTCCGGAGGACAGCGTCTCACAGATACGCAGTATTTT. Its translation: CASSYTSGGQRLTDTQYF.

This clonotype turned up a few times. The rearrangement joins TRBV10-3 to TRBJ1-3; possible D gene TRBD1, 5 bases. Germline CDR1 reads ENHRY; CDR2 reads SYGVKD. The germline V and J ends were trimmed by 4 bases and 0 bases, with 22 bases remaining between them. The CDR3 runs to 19 residues. Written as DNA, the CDR3 is TGTGCCATCAGTGCACAACCTGGGGACGGACTTAGCTCTGGAAACACCATATATTTT. Amino acid sequence: CAISAQPGDGLSSGNTIYF.

This clonotype was detected only a few times. The chain employs TRBV10-1 and TRBJ2-1, with D possibly being TRBD2 (7 bases). V shed 5 bases and J shed 10 bases, with 18 bases lying between them. The V gene's germline CDR1 is WNHNN and CDR2 SYGVQD (reference sequence). This CDR3 contains 14 residues. The CDR3 sequence: CASSRGGGAREQFF. CDR3 nucleotide sequence: TGCGCCAGCAGTAGGGGGGGGGGTGCTCGCGAGCAGTTCTTC.

This clonotype has a handful of counts. The chain combines TRBV20-1 with TRBJ2-3; 7 bases agree with TRBD1. The V segment lost 4 bases and the J segment 5 bases; nucleotides outside the gene matches: 6. The CDR3 covers 13 residues. Looked up from germline, CDR1 is DFQATT and CDR2 is SNEGSKA (reference sequence). CDR3 sequence reads: CSAIRQGVDTQYF. The CDR3 bases are TGCAGTGCTATCCGACAGGGCGTAGATACGCAGTATTTT.

The J gene is TRBJ1-2, the V gene TRBV25-1; D not certain. Germline CDR1 MGHDK, CDR2 SYGVNS. CDR3 length: 11 amino acids. V was cut by 6 bases and J by 8 bases, with 10 bases left in between. This CDR3 reads CASRGAIGYTF. The CDR3 region has the DNA TGTGCCAGCAGGGGTGCGATAGGCTACACCTTC.

The chain combines TRBV24-1 with TRBJ2-1, with TRBD2 matching over 12 bases. This CDR3 spans 15 amino acids. Germline V gene sequence: CDR1 KGHDR, CDR2 SFDVKD. V was pared by 9 bases and J by 7 bases, with 9 bases of the junction left unmatched. This CDR3 reads CATSEPGLAGNEQFF. The DNA of the CDR3 is TGTGCCACCTCGGAACCGGGACTAGCGGGTAATGAGCAGTTCTTC.

This clonotype was counted a few times. The chain employs TRBV29-1 and TRBJ2-1, with a tentative D call TRBD2 (5 bases). There are 12 residues in the CDR3. Trimming took 3 bases from V and 10 from J, leaving 13 bases between them. Germline values: CDR1 SQVTM, CDR2 ANQGSEA. The CDR3 is CSVERIGGEQFF. CDR3 bases: TGCAGCGTTGAGCGTATCGGCGGGGAGCAGTTCTTC.

CDR3 in amino acids: CASSHAVSYEQYV. The CDR3 DNA reads TGTGCCAGCAGTCACGCCGTATCCTACGAGCAGTACGTC. The V gene is TRBV6-2 or TRBV6-3, the J gene TRBJ2-7; D is unresolved. V shed 5 bases and J shed 1 base, with 9 bases lying between them. The CDR3 sequence is 13 residues long. Germline lookup yields CDR1 MNHEY and CDR2 SVGEGT.

This clonotype was picked up a small number of times. The chain combines TRBV5-1 with TRBJ1-5; D is unresolved. The V end lost 0 bases, the J end lost 2 bases, and 9 bases lay between the germline ends. The length of the CDR3 is 15 residues. Germline assignment: CDR1 SGHRS and CDR2 YFSETQ. The CDR3 sequence is CASSLVPTGNQPQHF. The CDR3 nucleotides are TGCGCCAGCAGCTTGGTTCCGACGGGCAATCAGCCCCAGCATTTT.

This clonotype was seen more than once but under ten times. This sequence joins TRBV20-1 and TRBJ1-2; 11 positions match TRBD1. Germline-derived CDR1 and CDR2 are DFQATT and SNEGSKA (reference sequence). V lost 2 bases and J lost 2; bases outside the gene matches: 4. This CDR3 spans 15 amino acids. DNA for the CDR3: TGCAGTGCTAGAAGGGGGACAGGGGGGAACTATGGCTACACCTTC. The encoded protein is CSARRGTGGNYGYTF.

The chain links TRBV5-4 to TRBJ2-3; D not certain. Germline assignment: CDR1 SGHNT and CDR2 YYREEE (reference sequence). The CDR3 extends over 15 amino acids. The V and J ends lost 3 bases and 2 bases respectively, with 13 bases between them. This chain's CDR3 is CASSSSHGFTDTQYF. As DNA, the CDR3 is TGTGCCAGCAGCTCATCCCATGGTTTCACAGATACGCAGTATTTT.

This clonotype was observed many times. The V gene is TRBV10-3, the J gene TRBJ2-2, with 9 positions matching TRBD1. CDR1 and CDR2 (germline): ENHRY, SYGVKD. V lost 6 bases, J lost 1 base, and 3 bases stayed unmatched. The CDR3 sequence is 15 residues long. The CDR3 spells CAISKDRGNTGELFF. The CDR3 DNA follows: TGTGCCATCAGCAAGGACAGGGGGAACACCGGGGAGCTGTTTTTT.

CDR3 in DNA: TGTGCCAGCAGCGCCGACGGAAAAAACATTCAGTACTTC. This sequence encodes CASSADGKNIQYF. The chain employs TRBV9 and TRBJ2-4; no clear D. Germline CDR1 SGDLS, CDR2 YYNGEE. The CDR3 consists of 13 residues. Trimming removed 3 bases from V and 4 bases from J, with 8 bases in between.

V gene TRBV24-1 combines with J gene TRBJ2-1; 11 nucleotides match TRBD2. V lost 7 bases to trimming and J lost 3 bases; unmatched junction nucleotides: 4. The length of the CDR3 is 15 residues. Germline V CDR1 and CDR2: KGHDR, SFDVKD. In nucleotides, the CDR3 is TGTGCCACCAGATCTGGGACTAGCGGCTACAATGAGCAGTTCTTC. Translating it yields CATRSGTSGYNEQFF.